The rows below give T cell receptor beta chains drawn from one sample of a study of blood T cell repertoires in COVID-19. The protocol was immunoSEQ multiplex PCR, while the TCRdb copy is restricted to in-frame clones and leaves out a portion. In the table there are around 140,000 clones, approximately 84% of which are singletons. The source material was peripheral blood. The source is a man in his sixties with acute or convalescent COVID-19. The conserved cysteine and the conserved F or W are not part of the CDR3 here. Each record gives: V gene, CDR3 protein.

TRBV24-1 ATSEPKAYEQF
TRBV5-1 ASSLDRGDTEAF
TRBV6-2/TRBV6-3 ASSPSGEYNEQF
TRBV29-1 SVVKGPRGTEAF
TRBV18 ASSPGTDTGELF
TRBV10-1 ASSVGEELF
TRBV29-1 SVDPLDRAASANWGYT
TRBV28 ASSSTGGRNTIY
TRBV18 ASSPHNNQPQH
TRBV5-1 ASSAGQGGYEQY
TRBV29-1 SDLGTASTDTQY
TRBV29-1 SVQLTGLAYEQY
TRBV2 ASSVPGQETQY
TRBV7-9 ASSWPGLAGGPNTGELF
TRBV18 ASSPRQGFSGANVLT